The 13 T cell receptor beta chains given below trace back to one sample, sequenced in a study of CD8 T cells in Susac syndrome. RNA was extracted with the RNeasy kit, and a quantity of about 0.45 to 1 ug was reverse transcribed using random hexamers. One entry per CDR3 protein results from TCRdb running MiXCR on the immunoSEQ multiplex PCR reads. Here the sample spans roughly 170,000 distinct CDR3 sequences, about 93% being singletons. The sequencing input was CD4+ T cells from PBMCs. The receptor set was obtained from a human donor with multiple sclerosis.

The chain recombines TRBV6-1 with TRBJ1-5; D is unresolved. Between the trimmed V and J ends, which lost 4 bases and 7 bases, there was a span of 20 bases. Looked up from germline, CDR1 is MNHNS and CDR2 is SASEGT. CDR3 length: 16 amino acids. CDR3: CASSVPPSRGDQPQHF. For the CDR3, the DNA is TGTGCCAGCAGTGTTCCGCCTTCGCGGGGTGACCAGCCCCAGCATTTT.

V is TRBV23-1 and J is TRBJ1-1, with a tentative D call TRBD1 (5 bases). TRBV23-1 is filed as an ORF, its function uncertain. CDR3 size: 17 residues. V shed 2 bases and J shed 5 bases, with 21 bases lying between them. DNA of the CDR3: TGCGCCAGCAGTCAAACAGGTAACGGGCGTGCCCGGACTGAAGCTTTCTTT. Translation gives CASSQTGNGRARTEAFF.

The rearrangement uses TRBV20-1 and TRBJ1-5; D might be TRBD1 (5 bases). CDR1 DFQATT and CDR2 SNEGSKA come from the germline V gene (reference sequence). There are 20 residues in the CDR3. The V end lost 2 bases, the J end lost 1 base, and 27 bases lay between the germline ends. CDR3 sequence: CSARFPGVWGNGGSNQPQHF. In DNA form, the CDR3 reads TGCAGTGCTAGATTCCCAGGAGTGTGGGGGAATGGGGGGAGCAATCAGCCCCAGCATTTT.

The rearrangement joins TRBV9 to TRBJ2-2; D may be TRBD2 (6 bases). Germline values: CDR1 SGDLS, CDR2 YYNGEE. The CDR3 loop spans 16 amino acids. Deletions cut 3 bases from V and 4 bases from J, with 16 bases between. CDR3 residues: CASSERGGDITGELFF. In DNA, the CDR3 is TGTGCCAGCAGCGAGCGCGGAGGGGATATCACCGGGGAGCTGTTTTTT.

CDR3 loop: CASSPLDGETQYF. The DNA for the CDR3 is TGTGCCAGCTCACCACTAGATGGAGAGACCCAGTACTTC. This chain joins TRBV18 and TRBJ2-5, with D hard to call. Germline V CDR1 and CDR2: KGHSH, LQKENI. Trimming stripped 1 base from V and 4 bases from J, with 7 bases between. This CDR3 spans 13 amino acids.

The V and J genes are TRBV4-3 and TRBJ1-6, with D possibly being TRBD1 (6 bases). Germline V gene sequence: CDR1 LGHNA, CDR2 YSLEER. V was clipped by 0 bases and J by 6 bases, with 18 bases between them. The CDR3 loop spans 18 amino acids. This chain's CDR3 is CASSQDIGGAGFNSPLHF. The CDR3 DNA reads as TGCGCCAGCAGCCAAGATATCGGGGGCGCGGGATTTAATTCACCCCTCCACTTT.

The chain has TRBV30 and TRBJ1-6; D gene uncertain. This CDR3 spans 14 amino acids. V was shortened by 5 bases and J by 5 bases, with 13 bases between the two germline ends. Germline values: CDR1 GTSNPN, CDR2 SVGIG (reference sequence). DNA of the CDR3: TGTGCCTGGGGGCCTGAGCTGAATAATTCACCCCTCCACTTT. This encodes CAWGPELNNSPLHF.

The chain has TRBV5-1 and TRBJ2-7; a weak D match, TRBD1 (6 bases). This CDR3 has 14 residues. CDR1 and CDR2 (germline): SGHRS, YFSETQ. V dropped 5 bases and J dropped 13 bases, with 25 bases sitting between them. CDR3 region: CASRGDVVGGSQYF. CDR3 nucleotides: TGCGCCAGCAGAGGGGACGTCGTAGGGGGATCCCAATACTTC. Looking up the rest from reference TRBV5-1 and TRBJ2-7 gives the full variable domain: KAGVTQTPRYLIKTRGQQVTLSCSPISGHRSVSWYQQTPGQGLQFLFEYFSETQRNKGNFPGRFSGRQFSNSRSEMNVSTLELGDSALYLCASRGDVVGGSQYFGPGTRLTVT.

The CDR3, as DNA: TGCAGTGCTAGAGGTGGGGCCAACGTCCTGACTTTC. This codes for CSARGGANVLTF. The J gene is TRBJ2-6, the V gene TRBV20-1; D gene uncertain. V lost 1 base, J lost 3 bases, and 1 base lay in between. The germline V gene encodes CDR1 DFQATT and CDR2 SNEGSKA (reference sequence). This CDR3 has 12 amino acids.

This chain uses TRBV11-2 with TRBJ2-7; D is unresolved. In germline, CDR1 is SGHAT, CDR2 FQNNGV. This CDR3 region has 12 residues. V shed 0 bases and J shed 6 bases, with 6 bases lying between them. The CDR3 bases are TGTGCCAGCAGCTTAGATGCCGGCGAGCAGTACTTC. This gives the protein CASSLDAGEQYF.

This clonotype was counted a single time. The V call is TRBV6-5, the J call TRBJ1-1, with D perhaps TRBD1 (5 bases). There are 12 residues in the CDR3. Trimming removed 5 bases at V and 7 bases at J, with 11 bases between. Germline loops: CDR1 MNHEY, CDR2 SVGAGI. CDR3 in amino acids: CASSQRGGEAFF. For the CDR3, the DNA is TGTGCCAGCAGTCAAAGGGGAGGTGAAGCTTTCTTT.

The CDR3 sequence is CASSLGAVFMGEQYF. The CDR3 bases are TGTGCCAGCAGCTTAGGAGCTGTCTTTATGGGCGAGCAGTACTTC. The V gene is TRBV7-2, the J gene TRBJ2-7, with D uncertain. V dropped 1 base and J dropped 6 bases, with 16 bases sitting between them. In germline, CDR1 is SGHTA, CDR2 FQGNSA. The length of the CDR3 is 15 residues.

The rearrangement joins TRBV7-2 to TRBJ1-2; D is ambiguous. V was shortened by 5 bases and J by 4 bases, with 14 bases between the two germline ends. In germline, CDR1 is SGHTA, CDR2 FQGNSA. The CDR3 contains 14 residues. The CDR3 bases are TGTGCCAGCAGCCCTGCAGAGACCCTCTATGGCTACACCTTC. Translation gives CASSPAETLYGYTF.